A single sample is the source of the 14 T cell receptor beta chains below, sequenced in a study of cytomegalovirus exposure and HLA in healthy donors. In the PCR, 60 Vbeta and 13 Jbeta primers were used. TCRdb's copy holds only in-frame clones and misses some; the assay was immunoSEQ multiplex PCR. Altogether around 99,000 clones are present, approximately 73% being singletons, with the ten largest covering roughly 8%. Sequenced sample: PBMCs. The receptor set was obtained from a middle-aged man in good health and CMV-seronegative.

The chain employs TRBV5-1 and TRBJ1-2; a weak D match, TRBD1 (5 bases). V shed 3 bases and J shed 4 bases, with 13 bases lying between them. Germline CDR1 is SGHRS and CDR2 is YFSETQ. The CDR3 is 14 amino acids. The CDR3 is CASSSPGRGYGYTF. The CDR3 coding sequence is TGCGCCAGCAGCTCCCCGGGGAGGGGCTATGGCTACACCTTC.

The chain has TRBV28 and TRBJ1-4, with D perhaps TRBD1 (5 bases). The CDR3 is 13 amino acids. Germline V CDR1 and CDR2: MDHEN, SYDVKM. V was shortened by 11 bases and J by 8 bases, with 18 bases between the two germline ends. This CDR3 is CAAGQLGREKLFF. The CDR3 nucleotides are TGTGCCGCGGGGCAGTTGGGGCGGGAAAAACTGTTTTTT.

This chain uses TRBV27 with TRBJ2-7, with 7 nucleotides matching TRBD2. This CDR3 region has 15 residues. Germline trimming cut 5 bases from V and 2 bases from J; bases unmatched to any gene: 9. Per the germline V gene, CDR1 is MNHEY and CDR2 is SMNVEV (reference sequence). CDR3 region: CASSTLTSSPYEQYF. DNA for the CDR3: TGTGCCAGCAGTACCCTGACTAGCAGCCCCTACGAGCAGTACTTC.

This clone was seen only a few times. The rearrangement joins TRBV4-3 to TRBJ1-1; maybe TRBD1 (5 bases). Between the trimmed V and J ends, which lost 4 bases and 2 bases, there was a span of 11 bases. The CDR3 runs 14 residues. Germline V gene data show CDR1 as LGHNA and CDR2 as YSLEER. CDR3 in DNA: TGCGCCAGCAGCCCTGACCAGGGCAACACTGAAGCTTTCTTT. It encodes CASSPDQGNTEAFF.

The CDR3 is CASRAQDKNTEAFF. CDR3 DNA sequence: TGTGCCAGCAGAGCCCAGGACAAGAACACTGAAGCTTTCTTT. V gene TRBV2 combines with J gene TRBJ1-1; the D gene is possibly TRBD1 (5 bases). This CDR3 region has 14 residues. Between the trimmed V and J ends, which lost 6 bases and 1 base, there was a span of 12 bases. Germline-derived CDR1 and CDR2 are SNHLY and FYNNEI. The variable domain in full, completed from reference TRBV2 and TRBJ1-1, reads EPEVTQTPSHQVTQMGQEVILRCVPISNHLYFYWYRQILGQKVEFLVSFYNNEISEKSEIFDDQFSVERPDGSNFTLKIRSTKLEDSAMYFCASRAQDKNTEAFFGQGTRLTVV.

CDR3 sequence (DNA): TGCGCCAGCAGCCCCTGGGGGGACAGGGATCAGTACTTC. It codes for CASSPWGDRDQYF. The genes are TRBV5-1 and TRBJ2-7; 9 bases are a match to TRBD1. With V trimmed by 4 bases and J by 10 bases, 9 bases remained unmatched. The germline V gene encodes CDR1 SGHRS and CDR2 YFSETQ. This CDR3 is 13 amino acids long.

This clone was recorded only once. The chain uses TRBV4-2 and TRBJ2-1, with TRBD2 matching over 11 bases. Germline CDR1 LGHNA, CDR2 YNFKEQ. Trimming at V came to 5 bases and at J to 4 bases, leaving 7 bases not matched to a gene. The CDR3 length is 16 residues. CDR3 residues: CASSARTSGSYNEQFF. CDR3 bases: TGTGCCAGCAGCGCCCGGACTAGCGGGTCATACAATGAGCAGTTCTTC.

V is TRBV5-1 and J is TRBJ2-5; 11 nucleotides line up with TRBD1. Germline CDR1 and CDR2: SGHRS and YFSETQ. The trim removed 4 bases at V and 5 bases at J, leaving 7 bases unmatched. The CDR3 contains 15 residues. CDR3 residues: CASSRKGQGGETQYF. CDR3 DNA: TGCGCCAGCAGCCGCAAGGGACAGGGGGGGGAGACCCAGTACTTC. Drawing the rest from reference TRBV5-1 and TRBJ2-5, the complete variable domain is KAGVTQTPRYLIKTRGQQVTLSCSPISGHRSVSWYQQTPGQGLQFLFEYFSETQRNKGNFPGRFSGRQFSNSRSEMNVSTLELGDSALYLCASSRKGQGGETQYFGPGTRLLVL.

In its sample, this clone was seen a few times. This chain joins TRBV5-1 and TRBJ2-5; 7 nucleotides align to TRBD2. This CDR3 is built from 16 residues. The J segment lost 0 bases and the V segment lost 4 bases, leaving 9 bases of the junction unmatched. Per germline, CDR1 SGHRS and CDR2 YFSETQ. CDR3 DNA sequence: TGCGCCAGCAGCACGAGCCCCGGGGGGAACCAAGAGACCCAGTACTTC. It specifies CASSTSPGGNQETQYF.

The V gene is TRBV18, the J gene TRBJ2-6, with 13 bases matching TRBD2. Per the germline V gene, CDR1 is KGHSH and CDR2 is LQKENI. The CDR3 runs 20 residues. V shed 2 bases, J shed 1 base, and the junction held 8 bases outside the gene matches. CDR3 DNA sequence: TGTGCCAGCTCACCAAGACTAGCGGGGGGCGGCGGGTCTGGGGCCAACGTCCTGACTTTC. It encodes CASSPRLAGGGGSGANVLTF.

The chain has TRBV30 and TRBJ2-7; TRBD2 agrees at 8 bases. Germline V gene sequence: CDR1 GTSNPN, CDR2 SVGIG (reference sequence). V lost 7 bases, J lost 7 bases, and 12 bases stayed unmatched. This CDR3 is 13 amino acids long. The CDR3 sequence is CALATQPGGEQYF. DNA for the CDR3: TGTGCCTTGGCTACACAGCCGGGGGGGGAGCAGTACTTC.

This clone has only a few counts. The gene calls are TRBV4-1 and TRBJ2-5, with 8 bases aligning to TRBD2. The J segment lost 5 bases and the V segment lost 4 bases, leaving 9 bases of the junction unmatched. Germline CDR1 is MGHRA and CDR2 is YSYEKL. The CDR3 is 15 residues long. The CDR3 bases are TGCGCCAGCAGCCCGGCGGGACTAGAGGTGGAGACCCAGTACTTC. This codes for CASSPAGLEVETQYF.

This clone was recorded many times. The chain has TRBV19 and TRBJ2-1; 12 bases line up with TRBD1. In germline, CDR1 is LNHDA, CDR2 SQIVND (reference sequence). The V segment lost 1 base and the J segment 5 bases; nucleotides outside the gene matches: 3. The CDR3 runs to 16 residues. In nucleotides, the CDR3 is TGTGCCAGTAGTATAGTCGGGACAGGGGGCCACAATGAGCAGTTCTTC. Translation: CASSIVGTGGHNEQFF.

This clone was picked up a small number of times. The genes are TRBV28 and TRBJ2-7; D is possibly TRBD1 (6 bases). V dropped 2 bases and J dropped 6 bases, with 8 bases sitting between them. This CDR3 has 12 residues. Germline CDR1 is MDHEN and CDR2 is SYDVKM. This chain's CDR3 is CASSLQGCEQYF. The CDR3 bases are TGTGCCAGCAGTTTACAGGGGTGCGAGCAGTACTTC.